A selection of T cell receptor beta chains follows, all from one sample in a study of CD8 T cells in ankylosing spondylitis. TCRdb analysed the 5' RACE reads with MiXCR anew, one entry per CDR3 protein. The sample contains roughly 86,000 distinct CDR3 sequences, roughly 8.8% of which appear only once. Sequencing used blood, either unsorted or a sorted T cell fraction (not recorded which). The receptors were sampled from a male donor with ankylosing spondylitis or in good health (not recorded which). Each CDR3 is given with its conserved first and last residue.

CATQSRRAGGGQETQYF,TRBJ2-5,TRBV27
CASRTGQDTDTQYF,TRBJ2-3,TRBV6-1
CAINAQGSVGEAFF,TRBJ1-1,TRBV10-3
CASSTRTGTGELFF,TRBJ2-2,TRBV9
CASDLGQSKSVGPESTEAFF,TRBJ1-1,TRBV18
CASSPPGLAGLQFF,TRBJ2-1,TRBV14
CASSSTPFTSDRDDYGYTF,TRBJ1-2,TRBV28
CASSEQGFQPQHF,TRBJ1-5,TRBV6-6
CASETLQERGYEQYF,TRBJ2-7,TRBV13
CASSPGTSGGAREQFF,TRBJ2-1,TRBV12-3/TRBV12-4
CASSYTWTGRNEQFF,TRBJ2-1,TRBV6-2/TRBV6-3
CASSIGTSGGYYNEQFF,TRBJ2-1,TRBV12-3/TRBV12-4
CSAGKIGGGSYEQYF,TRBJ2-7,TRBV20-1
CASSPPISGDNEQFF,TRBJ2-1,TRBV13
CASSESGGAVWTQYF,TRBJ2-3,TRBV7-2
CSARPGLAGTYEQYF,TRBJ2-7,TRBV20-1
CASRQGQPLTNEQFF,TRBJ2-1,TRBV2
CASSFTGTGSGGYTF,TRBJ1-2,TRBV7-2
CASSLRGGRLNEQFF,TRBJ2-1,TRBV5-1
CASSPRGIKNEQFF,TRBJ2-1,TRBV4-2
CAWRTSGSTDTQYF,TRBJ2-3,TRBV30
CATTTGLYNEQFF,TRBJ2-1,TRBV12-3/TRBV12-4
CASTNGGIQYF,TRBJ2-4,TRBV6-5
CAWRRRLPPGQQRNTIYF,TRBJ1-3,TRBV30
CASSLPGEDYGYTF,TRBJ1-2,TRBV12-3/TRBV12-4
CSITGTLAYEQYF,TRBJ2-7,TRBV29-1
CASSSGPMDEQYF,TRBJ2-7,TRBV7-3
CAIGNRGSTGPSQGQPQHF,TRBJ1-5,TRBV12-3/TRBV12-4
CASSLEGQGNEKLFF,TRBJ1-4,TRBV5-1
CASSLNRGRGVQYF,TRBJ2-3,TRBV7-2
CASSPRGELFF,TRBJ2-2,TRBV12-3/TRBV12-4
CASRRDPGELFF,TRBJ2-2,TRBV12-3/TRBV12-4
CACPGQPGELFF,TRBJ2-2,TRBV7-7
CATSQGGGQDTQYF,TRBJ2-3,TRBV24-1
CASSFRASDTQYF,TRBJ2-3,TRBV7-2
CASSPTGVGSPLHF,TRBJ1-6,TRBV27
CASSSSFDINIQYF,TRBJ2-4,TRBV27
CASSVGPRQGAAGELFF,TRBJ2-2,TRBV9
CATLGQGSTDTQYF,TRBJ2-3,TRBV24-1
CASKQRYGYTF,TRBJ1-2,TRBV19
CSAQNGQGAGNIQYF,TRBJ2-4,TRBV20-1
CASTAEGGTYEQYF,TRBJ2-7,TRBV28
CASTHRDETQYF,TRBJ2-5,TRBV6-1
CACSQRTSGGAFTDTQYF,TRBJ2-3,TRBV2
CASSYTGNTEAFF,TRBJ1-1,TRBV6-2/TRBV6-3
CASSRAGGPFDEQFF,TRBJ2-1,TRBV3-1
CATWTGHNTEAFF,TRBJ1-1,TRBV19
CASSPGTGGNYGYTF,TRBJ1-2,TRBV5-5
CASSPLAGTNEQFF,TRBJ2-1,TRBV7-2
CASSDTGQGDNEQFF,TRBJ2-1,TRBV10-2
CASSLGRKNTEAFF,TRBJ1-1,TRBV7-6
CASSLRQGVGELFF,TRBJ2-2,TRBV27
CATSDVSGTGFNEQFF,TRBJ2-1,TRBV24-1
CASSFLGEGETQYF,TRBJ2-5,TRBV12-3/TRBV12-4
CASSPLKTPLRGGELFF,TRBJ2-2,TRBV18